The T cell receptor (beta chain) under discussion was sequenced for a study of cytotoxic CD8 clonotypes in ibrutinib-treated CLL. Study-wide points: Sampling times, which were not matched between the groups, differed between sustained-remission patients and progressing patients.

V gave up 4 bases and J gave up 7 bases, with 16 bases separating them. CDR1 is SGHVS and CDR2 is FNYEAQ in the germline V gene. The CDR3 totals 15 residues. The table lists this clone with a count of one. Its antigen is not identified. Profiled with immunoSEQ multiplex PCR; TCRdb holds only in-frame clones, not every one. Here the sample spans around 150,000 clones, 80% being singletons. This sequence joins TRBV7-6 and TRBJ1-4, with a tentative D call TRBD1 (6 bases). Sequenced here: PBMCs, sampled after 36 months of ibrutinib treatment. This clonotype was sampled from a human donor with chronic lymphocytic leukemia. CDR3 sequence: CASSSEVGGGEKLFF. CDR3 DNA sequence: TGTGCCAGCAGCTCGGAGGTCGGGGGCGGTGAAAAACTGTTTTTT.